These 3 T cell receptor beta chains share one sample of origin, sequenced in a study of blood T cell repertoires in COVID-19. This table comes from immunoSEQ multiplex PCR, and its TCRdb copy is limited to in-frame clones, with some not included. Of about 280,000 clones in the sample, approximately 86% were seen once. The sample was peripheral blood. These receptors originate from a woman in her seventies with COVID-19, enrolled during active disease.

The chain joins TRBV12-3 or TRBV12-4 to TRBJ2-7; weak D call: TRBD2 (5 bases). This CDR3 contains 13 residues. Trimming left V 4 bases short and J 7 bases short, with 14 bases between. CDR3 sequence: CASSSGGSTEQYF. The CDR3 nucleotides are TGTGCCAGCAGTTCAGGAGGTTCTACAGAGCAGTACTTC.

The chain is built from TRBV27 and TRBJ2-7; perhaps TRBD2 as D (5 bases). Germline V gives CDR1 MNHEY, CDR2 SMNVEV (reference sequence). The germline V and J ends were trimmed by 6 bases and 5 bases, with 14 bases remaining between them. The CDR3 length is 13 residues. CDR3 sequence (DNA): TGTGCCAGCAGCTCCCCCCCGGGGAACGAGCAGTACTTC. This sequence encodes CASSSPPGNEQYF.

The CDR3 region is CASTSIRDRGPSYGYTF. The CDR3 nucleotides are TGTGCCAGTACCAGTATTAGGGACAGAGGACCGTCCTATGGCTACACCTTC. The V and J genes are TRBV19 and TRBJ1-2, with TRBD1 matching over 7 bases. Germline lookup yields CDR1 LNHDA and CDR2 SQIVND (reference sequence). The CDR3 totals 17 residues. After removal of 7 bases from V and 4 bases from J, the junction contained 18 bases not matched to a gene. Drawing the rest from reference TRBV19 and TRBJ1-2, the complete variable domain is DGGITQSPKYLFRKEGQNVTLSCEQNLNHDAMYWYRQDPGQGLRLIYYSQIVNDFQKGDIAEGYSVSREKKESFPLTVTSAQKNPTAFYLCASTSIRDRGPSYGYTFGSGTRLTVV.